These 6 T cell receptor beta chains were all obtained from the same sample, sequenced in a study of cytomegalovirus exposure and HLA in healthy donors. In the PCR, 60 Vbeta and 13 Jbeta primers were used. The data were produced by immunoSEQ multiplex PCR, yet TCRdb's version contains in-frame clones alone and is incomplete. The sample has about 140,000 clones, roughly 62% seen once. The sample comprised PBMCs. The receptors come from a male donor in good health and CMV-seronegative.

This rearrangement joins TRBV7-9 to TRBJ2-1, with a tentative D call TRBD2 (5 bases). This CDR3 spans 15 amino acids. Germline CDR1 reads SEHNR; CDR2 reads FQNEAQ (reference sequence). The V end lost 5 bases, the J end lost 0 bases, and 11 bases lay between the germline ends. CDR3 nucleotides: TGTGCCAGCAGCCATAGCGAAAGCTCCTACAATGAGCAGTTCTTC. Protein product: CASSHSESSYNEQFF.

The chain recombines TRBV7-6 with TRBJ2-5, with D maybe TRBD2 (5 bases). Trimming shortened V by 1 base and J by 5 bases, and 11 bases separated the two germline ends. The CDR3 is 14 residues long. CDR1 is SGHVS, CDR2 FNYEAQ, per germline. The CDR3: CASSLVTIPETQYF. CDR3 nucleotides: TGTGCCAGCAGCTTAGTGACTATTCCGGAGACCCAGTACTTC.

A few counts support this clone. The chain couples TRBV28 to TRBJ2-5; the D gene is possibly TRBD2 (5 bases). V was cut by 3 bases and J by 3 bases, with 14 bases left in between. This CDR3 contains 15 residues. CDR1 and CDR2 from the germline V gene are MDHEN and SYDVKM. The CDR3 reads CASSFWLGREETQYF. The CDR3 DNA reads as TGTGCCAGCAGTTTCTGGCTTGGGCGGGAAGAGACCCAGTACTTC.

A few counts support this clone. The gene calls are TRBV5-1 and TRBJ1-1, with TRBD1 identical over 8 bases. The trim removed 4 bases at V and 3 bases at J, leaving 5 bases unmatched. The CDR3 is made up of 14 amino acids. Germline CDR1 is SGHRS and CDR2 is YFSETQ. The CDR3 loop is CASSPQGGDTEAFF. In nucleotides, the CDR3 is TGCGCCAGCAGCCCACAGGGGGGGGACACTGAAGCTTTCTTT.

This clone was observed a single time. V gene TRBV6-1 combines with J gene TRBJ2-7, with D possibly TRBD2 on 6 matching bases. Trimming cost V 8 bases and J 4 bases, with 9 bases left between them. The germline gives CDR1 MNHNS, CDR2 SASEGT. The CDR3 totals 11 residues. The CDR3 sequence is CASQRAYEQYF. For the CDR3, the DNA is TGTGCCAGCCAGCGGGCTTACGAGCAGTACTTC.

The chain employs TRBV4-3 and TRBJ2-5, with D possibly TRBD1 on 5 matching bases. Between the trimmed V and J ends, which lost 0 bases and 4 bases, there was a span of 12 bases. The germline V gene encodes CDR1 LGHNA and CDR2 YSLEER. The CDR3 runs 15 residues. CDR3 amino acids: CASSQDFGASETQYF. CDR3 in DNA: TGCGCCAGCAGCCAAGATTTTGGGGCATCAGAGACCCAGTACTTC.